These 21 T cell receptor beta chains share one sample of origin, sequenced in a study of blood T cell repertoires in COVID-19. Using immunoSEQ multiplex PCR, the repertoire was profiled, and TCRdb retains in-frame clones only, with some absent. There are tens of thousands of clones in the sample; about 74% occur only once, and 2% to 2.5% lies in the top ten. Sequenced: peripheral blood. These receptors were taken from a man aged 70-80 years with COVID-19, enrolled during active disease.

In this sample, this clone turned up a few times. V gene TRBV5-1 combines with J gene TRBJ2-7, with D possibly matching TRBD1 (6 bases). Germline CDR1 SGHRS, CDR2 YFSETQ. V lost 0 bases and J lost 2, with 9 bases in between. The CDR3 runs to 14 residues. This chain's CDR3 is CASSLGGRTYEQYF. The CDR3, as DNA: TGCGCCAGCAGCTTGGGGGGGCGAACCTACGAGCAGTACTTC.

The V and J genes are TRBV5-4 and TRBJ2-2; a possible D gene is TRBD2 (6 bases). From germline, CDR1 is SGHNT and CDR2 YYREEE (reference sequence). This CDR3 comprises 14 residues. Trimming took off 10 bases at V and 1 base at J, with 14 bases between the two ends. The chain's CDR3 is CAFQAGMNTGELFF. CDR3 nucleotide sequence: TGTGCCTTCCAGGCGGGGATGAACACCGGGGAGCTGTTTTTT.

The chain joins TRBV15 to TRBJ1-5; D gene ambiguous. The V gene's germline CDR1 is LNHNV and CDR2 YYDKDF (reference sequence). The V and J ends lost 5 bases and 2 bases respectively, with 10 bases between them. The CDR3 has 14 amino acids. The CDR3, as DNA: TGTGCCACCAGCCCCCGCCGGGGCAATCAGCCCCAGCATTTT. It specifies CATSPRRGNQPQHF.

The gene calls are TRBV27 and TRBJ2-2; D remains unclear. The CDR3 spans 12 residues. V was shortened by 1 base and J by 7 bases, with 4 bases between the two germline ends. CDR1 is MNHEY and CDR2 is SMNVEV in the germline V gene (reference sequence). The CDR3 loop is CASSLLSGELFF. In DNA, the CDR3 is TGTGCCAGCAGTTTATTGAGCGGGGAGCTGTTTTTT.

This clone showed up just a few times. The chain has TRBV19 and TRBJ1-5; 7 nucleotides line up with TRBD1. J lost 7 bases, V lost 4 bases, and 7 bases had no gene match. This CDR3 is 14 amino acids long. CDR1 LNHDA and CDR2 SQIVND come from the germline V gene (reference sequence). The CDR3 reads CASSTGTAGQPQHF. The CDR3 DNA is TGTGCCAGTAGTACCGGGACAGCAGGACAGCCCCAGCATTTT.

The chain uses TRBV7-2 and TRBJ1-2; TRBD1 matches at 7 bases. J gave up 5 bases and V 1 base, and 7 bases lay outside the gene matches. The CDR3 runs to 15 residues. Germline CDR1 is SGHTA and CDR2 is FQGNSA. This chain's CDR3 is CASSLGQGGWYGYTF. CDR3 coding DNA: TGTGCCAGCAGCTTAGGACAGGGCGGGTGGTATGGCTACACCTTC.

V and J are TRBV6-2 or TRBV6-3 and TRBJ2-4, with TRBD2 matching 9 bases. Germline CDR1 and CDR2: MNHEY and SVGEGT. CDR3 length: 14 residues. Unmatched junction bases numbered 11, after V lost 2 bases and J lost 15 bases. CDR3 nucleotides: TGTGCCAGCAGTTACGTTCAACTAGCGGGCGAGGGGTACTTC. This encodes CASSYVQLAGEGYF.

The CDR3 sequence is CASSLTGQTDTQYF. The CDR3 nucleotides read TGTGCCAGCAGCTTAACGGGGCAGACAGATACGCAGTATTTT. J is TRBJ2-3 and V is TRBV7-3, with D perhaps matching TRBD1 (5 bases). Germline CDR1 is SGHTA and CDR2 is FQGTGA. The CDR3 extends over 14 amino acids. The V end lost 0 bases, the J end lost 3 bases, and 7 bases lay between the germline ends.

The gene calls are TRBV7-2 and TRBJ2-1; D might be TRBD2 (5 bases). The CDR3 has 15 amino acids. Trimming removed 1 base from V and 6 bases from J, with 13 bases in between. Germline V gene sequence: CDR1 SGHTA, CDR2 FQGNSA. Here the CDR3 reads CASSLGRVGGNEQFF. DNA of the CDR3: TGTGCCAGCAGCTTAGGGCGGGTCGGAGGCAATGAGCAGTTCTTC.

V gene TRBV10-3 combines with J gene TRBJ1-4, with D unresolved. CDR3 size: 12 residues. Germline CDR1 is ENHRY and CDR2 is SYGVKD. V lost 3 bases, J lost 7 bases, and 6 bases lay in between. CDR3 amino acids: CAISDESEKLFF. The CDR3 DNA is TGTGCCATCAGTGATGAGAGTGAAAAACTGTTTTTT.

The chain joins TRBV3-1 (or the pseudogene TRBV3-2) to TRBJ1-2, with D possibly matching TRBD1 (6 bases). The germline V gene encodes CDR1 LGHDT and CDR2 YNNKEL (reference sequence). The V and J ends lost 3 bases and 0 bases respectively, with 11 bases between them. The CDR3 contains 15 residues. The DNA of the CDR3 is TGTGCCAGCAGCCACAGGGGCCCAGCTAACTATGGCTACACCTTC. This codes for CASSHRGPANYGYTF.

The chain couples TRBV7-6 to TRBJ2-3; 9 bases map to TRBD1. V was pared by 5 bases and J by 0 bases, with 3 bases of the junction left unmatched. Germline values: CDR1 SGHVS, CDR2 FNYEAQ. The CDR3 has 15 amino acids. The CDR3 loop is CASSRTGASTDTQYF. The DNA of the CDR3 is TGTGCCAGCAGCCGGACAGGGGCTAGCACAGATACGCAGTATTTT. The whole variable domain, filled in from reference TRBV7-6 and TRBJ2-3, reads GAGVSQSPRYKVTKRGQDVALRCDPISGHVSLYWYRQALGQGPEFLTYFNYEAQQDKSGLPNDRFSAERPEGSISTLTIQRTEQRDSAMYRCASSRTGASTDTQYFGPGTRLTVL.

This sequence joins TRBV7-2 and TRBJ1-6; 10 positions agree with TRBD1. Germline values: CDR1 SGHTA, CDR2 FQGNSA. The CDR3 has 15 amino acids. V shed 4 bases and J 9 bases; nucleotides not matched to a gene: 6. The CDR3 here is CASSWGTGEGSPLHF. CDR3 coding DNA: TGTGCCAGCAGCTGGGGGACAGGGGAGGGTTCACCCCTCCACTTT.

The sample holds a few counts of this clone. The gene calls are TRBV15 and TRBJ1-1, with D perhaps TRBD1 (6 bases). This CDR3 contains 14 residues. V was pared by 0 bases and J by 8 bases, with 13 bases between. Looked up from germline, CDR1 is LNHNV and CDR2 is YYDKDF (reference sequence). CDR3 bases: TGTGCCACCAGCAGAGATCGGGGGGGCTGGGAAGCTTTCTTT. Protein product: CATSRDRGGWEAFF.

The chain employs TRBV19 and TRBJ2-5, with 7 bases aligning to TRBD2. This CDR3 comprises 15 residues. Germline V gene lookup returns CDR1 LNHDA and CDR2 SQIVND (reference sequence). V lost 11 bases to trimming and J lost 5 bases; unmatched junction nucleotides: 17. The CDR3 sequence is CAGYGGGGYEETQYF. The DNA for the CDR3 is TGTGCCGGCTATGGGGGGGGAGGGTATGAGGAGACCCAGTACTTC.

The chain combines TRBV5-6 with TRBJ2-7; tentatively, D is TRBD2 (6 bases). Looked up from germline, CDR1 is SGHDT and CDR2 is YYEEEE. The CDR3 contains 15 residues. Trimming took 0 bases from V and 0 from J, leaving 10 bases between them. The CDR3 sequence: CASSLVGGASYEQYF. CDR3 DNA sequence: TGTGCCAGCAGCTTGGTTGGCGGGGCCTCCTACGAGCAGTACTTC.

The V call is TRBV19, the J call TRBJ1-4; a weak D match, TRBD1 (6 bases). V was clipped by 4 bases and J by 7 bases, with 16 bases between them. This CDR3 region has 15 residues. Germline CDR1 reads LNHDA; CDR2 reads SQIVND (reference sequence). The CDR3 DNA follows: TGTGCCAGTAGTAGAGGACAGATTCGGGGTGAAAAACTGTTTTTT. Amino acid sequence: CASSRGQIRGEKLFF.

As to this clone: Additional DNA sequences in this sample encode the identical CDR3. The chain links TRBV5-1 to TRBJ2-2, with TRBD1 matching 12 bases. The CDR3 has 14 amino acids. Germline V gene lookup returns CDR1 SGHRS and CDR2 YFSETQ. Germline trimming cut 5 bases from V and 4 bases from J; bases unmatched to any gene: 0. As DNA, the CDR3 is TGCGCCAGCAGGGGACAGGGGGCCACCGGGGAGCTGTTTTTT. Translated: CASRGQGATGELFF.

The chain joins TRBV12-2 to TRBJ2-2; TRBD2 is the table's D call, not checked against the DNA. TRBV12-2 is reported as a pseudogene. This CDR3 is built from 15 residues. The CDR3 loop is CASRLGLTSGIRVFF. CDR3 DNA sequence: TGTGCAAGTCGCTTAGGCTTGACTAGCGGGATAAGGGTGTTTTTT.

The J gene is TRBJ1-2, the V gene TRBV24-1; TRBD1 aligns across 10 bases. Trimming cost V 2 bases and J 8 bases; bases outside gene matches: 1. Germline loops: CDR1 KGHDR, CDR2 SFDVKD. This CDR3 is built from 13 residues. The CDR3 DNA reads TGTGCCACCAGTGATTCGGACAGGGGGGGCTACACCTTC. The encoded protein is CATSDSDRGGYTF.

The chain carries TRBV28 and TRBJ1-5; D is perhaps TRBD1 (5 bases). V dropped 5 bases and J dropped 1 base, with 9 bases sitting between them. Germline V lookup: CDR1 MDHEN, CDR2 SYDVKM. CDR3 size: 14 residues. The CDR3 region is CASSPGLSNQPQHF. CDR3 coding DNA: TGTGCCAGCAGTCCGGGACTCAGCAATCAGCCCCAGCATTTT. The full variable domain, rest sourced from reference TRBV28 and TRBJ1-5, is DVKVTQSSRYLVKRTGEKVFLECVQDMDHENMFWYRQDPGLGLRLIYFSYDVKMKEKGDIPEGYSVSREKKERFSLILESASTNQTSMYLCASSPGLSNQPQHFGDGTRLSIL.